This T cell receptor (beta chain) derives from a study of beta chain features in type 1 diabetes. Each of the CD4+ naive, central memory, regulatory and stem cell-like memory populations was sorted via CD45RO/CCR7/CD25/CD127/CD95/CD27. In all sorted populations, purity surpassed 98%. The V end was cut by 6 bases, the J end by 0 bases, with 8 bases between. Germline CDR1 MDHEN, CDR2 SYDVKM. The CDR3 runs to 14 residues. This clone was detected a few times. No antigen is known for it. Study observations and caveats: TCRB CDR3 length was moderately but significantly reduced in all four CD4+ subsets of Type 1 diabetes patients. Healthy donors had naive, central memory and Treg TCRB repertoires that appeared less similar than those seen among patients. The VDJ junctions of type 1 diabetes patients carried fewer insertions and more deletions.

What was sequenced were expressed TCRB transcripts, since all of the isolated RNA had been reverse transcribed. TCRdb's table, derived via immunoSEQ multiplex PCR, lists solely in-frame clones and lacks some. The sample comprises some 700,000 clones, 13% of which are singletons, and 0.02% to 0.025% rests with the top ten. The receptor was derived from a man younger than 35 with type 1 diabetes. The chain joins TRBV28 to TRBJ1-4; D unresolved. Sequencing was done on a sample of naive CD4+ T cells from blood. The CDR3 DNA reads TGTGCCAGCAGCTGGAGAGCAACTAATGAAAAACTGTTTTTT. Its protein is CASSWRATNEKLFF.